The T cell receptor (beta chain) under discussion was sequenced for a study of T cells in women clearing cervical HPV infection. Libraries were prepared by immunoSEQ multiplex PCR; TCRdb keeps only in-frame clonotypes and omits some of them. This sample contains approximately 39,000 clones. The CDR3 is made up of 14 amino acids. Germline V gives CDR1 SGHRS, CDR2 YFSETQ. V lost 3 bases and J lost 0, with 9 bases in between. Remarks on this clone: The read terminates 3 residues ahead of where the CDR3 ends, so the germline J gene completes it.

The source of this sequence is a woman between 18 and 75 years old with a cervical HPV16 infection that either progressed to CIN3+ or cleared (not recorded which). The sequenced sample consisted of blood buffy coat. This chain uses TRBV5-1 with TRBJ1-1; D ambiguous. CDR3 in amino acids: CASSYTDLNTEAFF. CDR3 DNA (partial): TGCGCCAGCAGCTACACAGATTTGAACACTGAA.